This T cell receptor (beta chain) is from a study of cytomegalovirus exposure and HLA in healthy donors. Germline loops: CDR1 LNHDA, CDR2 SQIVND (reference sequence). V trimming: 3 bases; J trimming: 2 bases; junction bases outside the gene matches: 4. CDR3 size: 14 residues. The PCR contained 60 Vbeta and 13 Jbeta primers. Profiled with immunoSEQ multiplex PCR; TCRdb holds only in-frame clones, not every one. This table has more than 150,000 clones, around 80% appearing once. The chain employs TRBV19 and TRBJ2-7; 7 nucleotides match TRBD2. Sample: PBMCs. This TCR was recovered from a woman in her thirties in good health and CMV-seronegative. The CDR3, as DNA: TGTGCCAGTAGTATCGCGGGAGCGACCTACGAGCAGTACTTC. It is translated as CASSIAGATYEQYF.